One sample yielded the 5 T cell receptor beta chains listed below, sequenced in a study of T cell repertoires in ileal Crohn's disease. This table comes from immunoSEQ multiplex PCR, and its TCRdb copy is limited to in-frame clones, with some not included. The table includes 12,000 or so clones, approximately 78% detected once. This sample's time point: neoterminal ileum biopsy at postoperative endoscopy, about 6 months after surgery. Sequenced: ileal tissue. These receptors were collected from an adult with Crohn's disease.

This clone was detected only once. CDR3 sequence: CAWSVGVDGAGELFF. CDR3 nucleotides: TGTGCCTGGAGTGTAGGGGTGGACGGCGCCGGGGAGCTGTTTTTT. The chain joins TRBV30 to TRBJ2-2; a possible D gene is TRBD1 (5 bases). In germline, CDR1 is GTSNPN, CDR2 SVGIG (reference sequence). Trimming pared 0 bases from V and 6 bases from J, leaving 14 bases between. CDR3 length equals 15 residues.

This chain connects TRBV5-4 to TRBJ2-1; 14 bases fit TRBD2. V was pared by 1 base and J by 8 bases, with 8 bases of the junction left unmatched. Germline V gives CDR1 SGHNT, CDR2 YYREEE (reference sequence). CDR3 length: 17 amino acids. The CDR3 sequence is CASSLRLAGGPEDEQFF. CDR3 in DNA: TGTGCCAGCAGCTTGAGACTAGCGGGAGGGCCGGAGGATGAGCAGTTCTTC.

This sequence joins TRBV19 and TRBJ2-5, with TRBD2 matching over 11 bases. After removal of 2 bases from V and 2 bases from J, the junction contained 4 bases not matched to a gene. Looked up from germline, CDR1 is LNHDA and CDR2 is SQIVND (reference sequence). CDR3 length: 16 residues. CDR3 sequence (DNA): TGTGCCAGTAGTATAACCCGGACTAGCGGGCAAGAGACCCAGTACTTC. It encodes CASSITRTSGQETQYF.

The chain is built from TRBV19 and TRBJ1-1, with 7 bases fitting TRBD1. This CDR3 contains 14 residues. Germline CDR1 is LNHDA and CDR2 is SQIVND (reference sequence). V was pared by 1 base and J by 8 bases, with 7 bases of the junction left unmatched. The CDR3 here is CASSIVGTVVEAFF. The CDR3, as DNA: TGTGCCAGTAGTATAGTTGGGACAGTTGTCGAAGCTTTCTTT.

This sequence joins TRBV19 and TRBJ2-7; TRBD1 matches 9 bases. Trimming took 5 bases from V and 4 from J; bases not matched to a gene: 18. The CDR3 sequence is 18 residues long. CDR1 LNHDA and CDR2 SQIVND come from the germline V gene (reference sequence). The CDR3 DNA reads TGTGCCAGTAGTCGCCCCAGCTTCGGGACAGGGAGCGGGTACGAGCAGTACTTC. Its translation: CASSRPSFGTGSGYEQYF. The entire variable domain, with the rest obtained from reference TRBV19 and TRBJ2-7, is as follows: DGGITQSPKYLFRKEGQNVTLSCEQNLNHDAMYWYRQDPGQGLRLIYYSQIVNDFQKGDIAEGYSVSREKKESFPLTVTSAQKNPTAFYLCASSRPSFGTGSGYEQYFGPGTRLTVT.